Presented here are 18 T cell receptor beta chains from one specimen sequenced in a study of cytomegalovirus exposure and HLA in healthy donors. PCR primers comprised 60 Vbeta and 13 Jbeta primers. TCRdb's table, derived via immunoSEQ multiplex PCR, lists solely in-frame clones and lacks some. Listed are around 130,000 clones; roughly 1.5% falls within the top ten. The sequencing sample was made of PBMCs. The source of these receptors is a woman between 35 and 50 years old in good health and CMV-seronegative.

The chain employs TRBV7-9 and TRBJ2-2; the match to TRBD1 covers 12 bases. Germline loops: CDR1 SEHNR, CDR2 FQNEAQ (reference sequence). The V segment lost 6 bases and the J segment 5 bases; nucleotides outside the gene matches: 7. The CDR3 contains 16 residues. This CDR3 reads CASRPGTGGRTGELFF. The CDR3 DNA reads TGTGCCAGCAGGCCCGGGACAGGGGGCAGGACCGGGGAGCTGTTTTTT.

The CDR3 DNA is TGTGCCAGCAGTGACCTGGCAGCGGGGGGCCAGGCTACGCAGTATTTT. Its protein product is CASSDLAAGGQATQYF. This chain uses TRBV25-1 with TRBJ2-3; 9 positions agree with TRBD2. V lost 3 bases and J lost 8; bases outside the gene matches: 12. There are 16 residues in the CDR3. Germline CDR1 MGHDK, CDR2 SYGVNS.

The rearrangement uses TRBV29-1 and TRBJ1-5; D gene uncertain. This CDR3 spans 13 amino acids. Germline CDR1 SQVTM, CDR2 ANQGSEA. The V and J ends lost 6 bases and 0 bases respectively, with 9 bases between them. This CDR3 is CSVSSVSNQPQHF. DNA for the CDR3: TGCAGCGTGTCCAGCGTTAGCAATCAGCCCCAGCATTTT.

The CDR3 protein is CATTGGNNEKLFF. DNA for the CDR3: TGTGCCACGACAGGGGGAAATAATGAAAAACTGTTTTTT. J is TRBJ1-4 and V is TRBV19; 9 nucleotides match TRBD1. Losses at the gene ends were 10 bases for V and 4 bases for J; bases not matched to a gene: 4. The CDR3 has 13 amino acids. Germline V lookup: CDR1 LNHDA, CDR2 SQIVND (reference sequence).

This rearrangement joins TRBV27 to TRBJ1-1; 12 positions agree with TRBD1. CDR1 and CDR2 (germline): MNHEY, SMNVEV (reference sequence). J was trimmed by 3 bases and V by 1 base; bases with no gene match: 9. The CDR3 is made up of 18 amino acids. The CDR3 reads CASSLLTGTGGFYTEAFF. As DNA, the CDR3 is TGTGCCAGCAGTTTATTAACTGGGACAGGGGGCTTTTACACTGAAGCTTTCTTT.

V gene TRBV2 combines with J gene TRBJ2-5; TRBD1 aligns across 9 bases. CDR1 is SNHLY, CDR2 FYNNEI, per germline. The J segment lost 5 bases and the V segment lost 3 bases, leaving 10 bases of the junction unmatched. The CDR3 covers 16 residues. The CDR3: CASSEGTGGAGETQYF. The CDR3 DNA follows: TGTGCCAGCAGTGAGGGAACAGGGGGCGCAGGGGAGACCCAGTACTTC.

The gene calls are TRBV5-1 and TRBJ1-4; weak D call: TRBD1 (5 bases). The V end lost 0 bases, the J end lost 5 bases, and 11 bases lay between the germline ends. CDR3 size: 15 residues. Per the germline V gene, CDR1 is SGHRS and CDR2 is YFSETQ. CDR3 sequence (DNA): TGCGCCAGCAGCTTGGTAGGGGCTCCAAATGAAAAACTGTTTTTT. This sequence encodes CASSLVGAPNEKLFF.

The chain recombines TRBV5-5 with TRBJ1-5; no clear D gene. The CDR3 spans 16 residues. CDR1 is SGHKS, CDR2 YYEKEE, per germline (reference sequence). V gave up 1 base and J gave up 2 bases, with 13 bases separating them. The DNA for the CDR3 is TGTGCCAGCAGCTTGATGAGTGGTTCTGGCAATCAGCCCCAGCATTTT. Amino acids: CASSLMSGSGNQPQHF.

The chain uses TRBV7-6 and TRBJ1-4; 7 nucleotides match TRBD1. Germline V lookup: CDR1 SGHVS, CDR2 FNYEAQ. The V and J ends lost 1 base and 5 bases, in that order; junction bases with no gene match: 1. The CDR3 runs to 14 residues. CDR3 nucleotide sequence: TGTGCCAGCAGCTTAGACAGGGGAAATGAAAAACTGTTTTTT. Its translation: CASSLDRGNEKLFF.

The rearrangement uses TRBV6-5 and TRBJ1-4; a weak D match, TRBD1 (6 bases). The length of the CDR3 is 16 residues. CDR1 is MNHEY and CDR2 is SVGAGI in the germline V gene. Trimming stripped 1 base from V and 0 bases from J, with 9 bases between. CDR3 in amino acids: CASSYFYRATNEKLFF. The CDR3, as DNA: TGTGCCAGCAGTTACTTTTACAGGGCAACTAATGAAAAACTGTTTTTT.

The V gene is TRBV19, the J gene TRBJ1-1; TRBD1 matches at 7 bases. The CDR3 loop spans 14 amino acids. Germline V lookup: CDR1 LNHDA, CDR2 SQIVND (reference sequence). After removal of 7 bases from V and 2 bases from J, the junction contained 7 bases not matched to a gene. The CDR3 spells CASIYDRANTEAFF. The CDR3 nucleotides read TGTGCCAGTATTTACGACAGGGCAAACACTGAAGCTTTCTTT.

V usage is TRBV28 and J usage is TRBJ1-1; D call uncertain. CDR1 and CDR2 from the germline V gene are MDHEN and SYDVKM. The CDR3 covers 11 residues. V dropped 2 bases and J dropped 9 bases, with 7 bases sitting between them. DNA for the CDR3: TGTGCCAGCAGTTTAGAGGCAAAAGCTTTCTTT. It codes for CASSLEAKAFF.

CDR3 coding DNA: TGCGCCAGCAGCTTGGACGGGACAACCTACAATGAGCAGTTCTTC. Its protein product is CASSLDGTTYNEQFF. J is TRBJ2-1 and V is TRBV5-1; TRBD1 might be the D (6 bases). Trimming removed 0 bases from V and 2 bases from J, with 9 bases in between. Germline CDR1 is SGHRS and CDR2 is YFSETQ. This CDR3 is 15 amino acids long. The full variable domain, with the rest looked up from reference TRBV5-1 and TRBJ2-1, is KAGVTQTPRYLIKTRGQQVTLSCSPISGHRSVSWYQQTPGQGLQFLFEYFSETQRNKGNFPGRFSGRQFSNSRSEMNVSTLELGDSALYLCASSLDGTTYNEQFFGPGTRLTVL.

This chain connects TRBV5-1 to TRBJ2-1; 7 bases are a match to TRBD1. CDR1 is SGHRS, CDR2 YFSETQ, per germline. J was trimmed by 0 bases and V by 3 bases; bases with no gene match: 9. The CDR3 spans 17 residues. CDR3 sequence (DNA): TGCGCCAGCAGCTCCCTCGAGGGGGCTAGCTCCTACAATGAGCAGTTCTTC. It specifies CASSSLEGASSYNEQFF.

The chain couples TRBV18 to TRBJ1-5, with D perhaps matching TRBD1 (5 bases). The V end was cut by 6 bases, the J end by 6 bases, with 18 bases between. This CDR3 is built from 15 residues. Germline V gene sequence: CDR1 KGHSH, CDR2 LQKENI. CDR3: CASSPQGRLIQPQHF. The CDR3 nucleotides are TGTGCCAGCTCCCCCCAGGGAAGATTAATTCAGCCCCAGCATTTT.

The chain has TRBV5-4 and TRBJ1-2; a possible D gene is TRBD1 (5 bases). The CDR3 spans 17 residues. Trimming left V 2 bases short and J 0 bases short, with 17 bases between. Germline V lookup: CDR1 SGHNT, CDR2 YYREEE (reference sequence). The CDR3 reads CASSFPGPSQANYGYTF. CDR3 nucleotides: TGTGCCAGCAGCTTCCCAGGGCCCAGTCAAGCTAACTATGGCTACACCTTC. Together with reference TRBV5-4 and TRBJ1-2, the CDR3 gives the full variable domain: ETGVTQSPTHLIKTRGQQVTLRCSSQSGHNTVSWYQQALGQGPQFIFQYYREEENGRGNFPPRFSGLQFPNYSSELNVNALELDDSALYLCASSFPGPSQANYGYTFGSGTRLTVV.

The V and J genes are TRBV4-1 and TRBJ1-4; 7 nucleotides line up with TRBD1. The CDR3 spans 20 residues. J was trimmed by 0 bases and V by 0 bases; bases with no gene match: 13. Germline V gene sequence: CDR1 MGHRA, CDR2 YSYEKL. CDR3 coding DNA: TGCGCCAGCAGCCAAGATGGGGCAGGGGGGCCGGTATCAACTAATGAAAAACTGTTTTTT. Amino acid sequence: CASSQDGAGGPVSTNEKLFF.

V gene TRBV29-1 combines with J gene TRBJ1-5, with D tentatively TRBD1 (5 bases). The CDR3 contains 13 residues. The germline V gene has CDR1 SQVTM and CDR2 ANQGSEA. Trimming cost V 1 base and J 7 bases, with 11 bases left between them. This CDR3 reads CSVEAGDRQPQHF. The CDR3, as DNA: TGCAGCGTTGAAGCGGGGGATAGACAGCCCCAGCATTTT. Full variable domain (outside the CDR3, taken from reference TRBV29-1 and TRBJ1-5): SAVISQKPSRDICQRGTSLTIQCQVDSQVTMMFWYRQQPGQSLTLIATANQGSEATYESGFVIDKFPISRPNLTFSTLTVSNMSPEDSSIYLCSVEAGDRQPQHFGDGTRLSIL.